Included here is one T cell receptor beta chain sequence, with context. Its antigen is currently unknown. The source of the sample is a study of cytomegalovirus exposure and HLA in healthy donors. As for the study in general: Falling in the Caucasian-associated ancestry cluster were about 80% of a few hundred genotyped donors. Overall study results and limits: Presence/absence analyses assumed roughly uniform sequencing depth across donors. In a later analysis, TCR beta V- and J-gene trimming showed a link to a missense DCLRE1C variant. Clonal expansion, a later analysis showed, was greater in HLA-associated TCR beta chains than in equally common others.

The CDR3 length is 14 residues. Germline V gene data show CDR1 as SNHLY and CDR2 as FYNNEI. The V and J ends lost 8 bases and 0 bases respectively, with 14 bases between them. The primer mix had 60 Vbeta and 13 Jbeta primers. The table came from immunoSEQ multiplex PCR; TCRdb's copy has only in-frame clones and leaves some out. The profile shows around 150,000 clones, approximately 84% of them singletons. The chain combines TRBV2 with TRBJ2-7, with D possibly matching TRBD1 (5 bases). The sample comprised PBMCs. The sequence was obtained from a man younger than 35 in good health and CMV-seropositive. The CDR3 DNA reads TGTGCCAGCTTGATGGCGACAGCCTCCTACGAGCAGTACTTC. Protein product: CASLMATASYEQYF.